These 7 T cell receptor beta chains were all obtained from the same sample, sequenced in a study of blood T cell repertoires in COVID-19. Profiling relied on immunoSEQ multiplex PCR, and the TCRdb table lists in-frame clones only, not all of them. The top ten clones hold around 4.4% of a sample with 270,000 or so clones, roughly 90% of them seen once. The material sequenced was peripheral blood. These receptors all come from a man aged 35-49 years with acute or convalescent COVID-19.

This sequence joins TRBV30 and TRBJ1-6; D is unclear. This CDR3 has 11 residues. Trimming left V 1 base short and J 14 bases short, with 9 bases between. Germline assignment: CDR1 GTSNPN and CDR2 SVGIG (reference sequence). The CDR3 coding sequence is TGTGCCTGGAGTGACCCGGGGTCCCTCCACTTT. Encoded protein: CAWSDPGSLHF. The variable domain in full, with the rest retrieved from reference TRBV30 and TRBJ1-6, is SQTIHQWPATLVQPVGSPLSLECTVEGTSNPNLYWYRQAAGRGLQLLFYSVGIGQISSEVPQNLSASRPQDRQFILSSKKLLLSDSGFYLCAWSDPGSLHFGNGTRLTVT.

This chain connects TRBV24-1 to TRBJ1-2; D unclear. The CDR3 covers 14 residues. V shed 3 bases and J shed 4 bases, with 11 bases lying between them. In germline, CDR1 is KGHDR, CDR2 SFDVKD. The CDR3 region is CATSDQAYLYGYTF. The CDR3 coding sequence is TGTGCCACCAGTGATCAGGCTTACCTCTATGGCTACACCTTC.

This rearrangement joins TRBV6-2 or TRBV6-3 to TRBJ2-1; D perhaps matches TRBD1 (5 bases). Trimming cost V 6 bases and J 10 bases, with 13 bases left between them. Germline V gene sequence: CDR1 MNHEY, CDR2 SVGEGT. This CDR3 spans 12 amino acids. The CDR3 is CASSPQGWEQFF. The CDR3 DNA is TGTGCCAGCAGCCCCCAGGGCTGGGAGCAGTTCTTC.

The count of this clone is one. The chain recombines TRBV3-1 (or the pseudogene TRBV3-2) with TRBJ2-1; D gene ambiguous. Trimming shortened V by 2 bases and J by 2 bases, and 10 bases separated the two germline ends. Germline V gene data show CDR1 as LGHDT and CDR2 as YNNKEL (reference sequence). The CDR3 loop spans 15 amino acids. The CDR3 DNA reads TGTGCCAGCAGCCAAAGGTGGAGCCCCTACAATGAGCAGTTCTTC. Translation gives CASSQRWSPYNEQFF.

Notes on this clone: This specimen includes other DNA sequences encoding the same CDR3. V and J are TRBV5-1 and TRBJ2-3; D is uncertain. This CDR3 contains 12 residues. CDR1 is SGHRS and CDR2 is YFSETQ in the germline V gene. V dropped 0 bases and J dropped 5 bases, with 4 bases sitting between them. CDR3 bases: TGCGCCAGCAGCTTGGCGGGAGATACGCAGTATTTT. Translated: CASSLAGDTQYF.

There are many counts of this clone. The chain couples TRBV7-9 to TRBJ2-2; D is perhaps TRBD1 (5 bases). The CDR3 has 13 residues. V was trimmed by 5 bases and J by 4 bases, leaving 8 bases between them. Germline-derived CDR1 and CDR2 are SEHNR and FQNEAQ (reference sequence). The chain's CDR3 is CASSRQITGELFF. DNA of the CDR3: TGTGCCAGCAGCAGACAGATCACCGGGGAGCTGTTTTTT.

V is TRBV6-6 and J is TRBJ1-1; tentative D call: TRBD1 (5 bases). This CDR3 contains 15 residues. Per germline, CDR1 MNHNY and CDR2 SVGAGI (reference sequence). The V and J ends lost 4 bases and 4 bases respectively, with 16 bases between them. The CDR3 nucleotides read TGTGCCAGCAGTTTCCGGGGAGGGGACGGCACTGAAGCTTTCTTT. Protein: CASSFRGGDGTEAFF.